This T cell receptor (beta chain) originates from a study of T cell changes during pregnancy in multiple sclerosis. Measured with immunoSEQ multiplex PCR; TCRdb has only the in-frame clones, and not every one. There are fewer than 20,000 clones in the sample; more than 75% occur only once, and over 8.5% lies in the top ten. Germline lookup yields CDR1 MDHEN and CDR2 SYDVKM. The length of the CDR3 is 12 residues. The V gene lost 6 bases and the J gene lost 6 bases, with 11 bases spanning the gap. This chain joins TRBV28 and TRBJ1-1, with D possibly being TRBD1 (5 bases). The TCR sequence derives from a female donor with multiple sclerosis, enrolled in a pregnancy study. The specimen was CD8+ T cells from peripheral blood mononuclear cells, collected after pregnancy. CDR3 coding DNA: TGTGCCAGCAGCTTTGGGGGGGCTGAAGCTTTCTTT. Protein: CASSFGGAEAFF.